A single sample is the source of the 25 T cell receptor beta chains below, sequenced in a study of post-analysis software for immune sequencing data. Whole-study findings and limits: Patients used four to six TRBV segments, including TRBV5-6, TRBV5-1 and TRBV20-1, more often than controls.

Unique molecular identifiers were built into the TCR beta cDNA libraries. One entry per CDR3 protein, called by TCRdb with MiXCR from the PCR reads. The sample holds about 430,000 distinct CDR3 sequences, more than 30% seen once. What these receptors recognize is not known. Sequenced sample: blood. The receptors were gathered from a girl aged 2 to 10 with multiple sclerosis.

This sequence joins TRBV11-2 and TRBJ2-5; TRBD1 aligns across 8 bases. The CDR3 extends over 15 amino acids. V shed 2 bases, J shed 5 bases, and the junction held 7 bases outside the gene matches. Per the germline V gene, CDR1 is SGHAT and CDR2 is FQNNGV. CDR3 in amino acids: CASSLSQGAVETQYF. CDR3 DNA: TGTGCCAGCAGCTTAAGTCAGGGGGCTGTGGAGACCCAGTACTTC.

This rearrangement joins TRBV5-1 to TRBJ2-1; the match to TRBD2 covers 14 bases. This CDR3 has 12 amino acids. V shed 4 bases, J shed 15 bases, and the junction held 3 bases outside the gene matches. Per germline, CDR1 SGHRS and CDR2 YFSETQ. The CDR3 bases are TGCGCCAGCAGCACGACTAGCGGGGGGGTGTTCTTC. It codes for CASSTTSGGVFF.

J is TRBJ2-3 and V is TRBV4-1, with D possibly being TRBD1 or TRBD2 (5 bases each). Trimming took off 0 bases at V and 0 bases at J, with 16 bases between the two ends. CDR3 length: 18 amino acids. CDR1 is MGHRA and CDR2 is YSYEKL in the germline V gene. The CDR3 reads CASSQESPRGPSTDTQYF. For the CDR3, the DNA is TGCGCCAGCAGCCAAGAATCTCCCCGGGGCCCTAGCACAGATACGCAGTATTTT.

This clonotype has only a few counts. This chain links TRBV28 with TRBJ2-7; the match to TRBD2 covers 14 bases. The germline V gene has CDR1 MDHEN and CDR2 SYDVKM. Trimming took 6 bases from V and 0 from J; bases not matched to a gene: 16. CDR3 size: 20 residues. The CDR3 spells CASSLHPGTSGSRASYEQYF. CDR3 bases: TGTGCCAGCAGCCTCCATCCCGGGACTAGCGGGAGCCGGGCCTCCTACGAGCAGTACTTC.

The chain combines TRBV12-3 or TRBV12-4 with TRBJ1-2; D ambiguous. The germline V and J ends were trimmed by 3 bases and 3 bases, with 8 bases remaining between them. There are 13 residues in the CDR3. Here the CDR3 reads CASSFIVDYGYTF. The CDR3 bases are TGTGCCAGCAGTTTTATAGTGGACTATGGCTACACCTTC.

This clonotype showed up just a few times. The chain links TRBV29-1 to TRBJ2-4; D possibly corresponds to TRBD1 (6 bases). The germline V and J ends were trimmed by 7 bases and 13 bases, with 17 bases remaining between them. The CDR3 is 11 amino acids. CDR1 is SQVTM and CDR2 is ANQGSEA in the germline V gene. The CDR3 nucleotides read TGCAGCGCAAGAACAGGGTACCAGCAGTACTTC. Amino acids: CSARTGYQQYF.

CDR3 bases: TGCAGTGCTAGAGGCCCTCCGGGACAGGGGAGTGAGCAGTTCTTC. It encodes CSARGPPGQGSEQFF. The rearrangement joins TRBV20-1 to TRBJ2-1; TRBD1 aligns across 10 bases. The germline gives CDR1 DFQATT, CDR2 SNEGSKA (reference sequence). Germline trimming cut 1 base from V and 9 bases from J; bases unmatched to any gene: 9. The CDR3 has 15 residues.

The chain couples TRBV7-2 to TRBJ2-1; weak D call: TRBD2 (6 bases). V lost 1 base and J 1 base, leaving 8 bases between the germline ends. The V gene's germline CDR1 is SGHTA and CDR2 FQGNSA. The CDR3 sequence is 15 residues long. DNA for the CDR3: TGTGCCAGCAGCTTAGAAGGACTATCCTACAATGAGCAGTTCTTC. Translation: CASSLEGLSYNEQFF.

In its sample, this clonotype was seen a few times. The rearrangement joins TRBV7-2 to TRBJ2-7, with 8 bases aligning to TRBD2. The CDR3 is 15 amino acids. The V gene's germline CDR1 is SGHTA and CDR2 FQGNSA. V shed 5 bases, J shed 2 bases, and the junction held 8 bases outside the gene matches. The CDR3 region is CASSRVAGHTYEQYF. DNA of the CDR3: TGTGCCAGCAGCAGAGTAGCGGGGCATACCTACGAGCAGTACTTC.

This clonotype was picked up a small number of times. V and J are TRBV5-1 and TRBJ2-1, with 8 bases fitting TRBD2. Trimming removed 7 bases from V and 0 bases from J; junction bases left unmatched: 3. The CDR3 is 14 residues long. CDR1 is SGHRS, CDR2 YFSETQ, per germline. DNA for the CDR3: TGCGCCAGCTACCTAGCGGGCTCCTACAATGAGCAGTTCTTC. Its translation: CASYLAGSYNEQFF.

This clonotype has more than one count but fewer than ten. The chain recombines TRBV29-1 with TRBJ2-7, with TRBD2 identical over 16 bases. V dropped 4 bases and J dropped 3; count of bases not matched to a gene: 9. The CDR3 consists of 17 residues. Germline V gene lookup returns CDR1 SQVTM and CDR2 ANQGSEA. The CDR3 spells CSVAAGTSGRAFYEQYF. CDR3 DNA: TGCAGCGTTGCAGCCGGGACTAGCGGGAGGGCGTTCTACGAGCAGTACTTC.

The chain recombines TRBV15 with TRBJ2-1; D may be TRBD1 (6 bases). The V gene's germline CDR1 is LNHNV and CDR2 YYDKDF (reference sequence). The V and J ends lost 8 bases and 6 bases respectively, with 14 bases between them. CDR3 size: 13 residues. In DNA, the CDR3 is TGTGCCACCGATCAGGGGACGGGCAATGAGCAGTTCTTC. It codes for CATDQGTGNEQFF.

This clonotype was recorded many times. The CDR3 region has the DNA TGCGCCAGCAGCTCCCAAGGGGCTGCTAATGCGGGCTACACCTTC. Translated, it gives CASSSQGAANAGYTF. This sequence joins TRBV4-3 and TRBJ1-2; possibly TRBD1 for D (5 bases). CDR1 is LGHNA and CDR2 is YSLEER in the germline V gene. Trimming left V 5 bases short and J 8 bases short, with 21 bases between. The CDR3 consists of 15 residues.

The chain recombines TRBV7-3 with TRBJ2-1; 14 positions match TRBD2. Per germline, CDR1 SGHTA and CDR2 FQGTGA. This CDR3 is built from 15 residues. The V and J ends lost 5 bases and 9 bases, in that order; junction bases with no gene match: 6. The CDR3 spells CASSQGLAGVVEQFF. CDR3 DNA sequence: TGTGCCAGCAGCCAGGGACTAGCGGGAGTAGTTGAGCAGTTCTTC.

The V call is TRBV20-1, the J call TRBJ2-2; D might be TRBD2 (5 bases). The V and J ends lost 4 bases and 8 bases respectively, with 11 bases between them. There are 12 residues in the CDR3. Germline V gives CDR1 DFQATT, CDR2 SNEGSKA (reference sequence). The CDR3 DNA is TGCAGTGCTATGGGAGTAAAGGGGGAGCTGTTTTTT. Translated, it gives CSAMGVKGELFF.

The chain couples TRBV14 to TRBJ2-7; a possible D gene is TRBD1 (6 bases). The CDR3 has 16 amino acids. Trimming left V 4 bases short and J 3 bases short, with 19 bases between. CDR1 and CDR2 from the germline V gene are SGHDN and FVKESK. The CDR3 is CASSRHRVTGDYEQYF. Written as DNA, the CDR3 is TGTGCCAGCAGCCGACACCGGGTGACAGGAGACTACGAGCAGTACTTC.

V gene TRBV7-8 combines with J gene TRBJ2-7; D is possibly TRBD1 or TRBD2 (5 bases each). Germline V gives CDR1 SGHVS, CDR2 FQNEAQ. Trimming cost V 1 base and J 4 bases, with 17 bases left between them. The CDR3 is 16 amino acids. This CDR3 is CASSLEGWGISYEQYF. The DNA for the CDR3 is TGTGCCAGCAGCTTAGAGGGTTGGGGGATTTCTTACGAGCAGTACTTC.

The chain employs TRBV10-3 and TRBJ1-3, with 8 nucleotides matching TRBD1. Looked up from germline, CDR1 is ENHRY and CDR2 is SYGVKD. The CDR3 is 15 residues long. Trimming removed 6 bases from V and 2 bases from J; junction bases left unmatched: 6. The CDR3 DNA follows: TGTGCCATCAGGAGGGACAGGCCTCCTGGAAACACCATATATTTT. The encoded protein is CAIRRDRPPGNTIYF.

This clonotype was seen more than once but under ten times. The chain carries TRBV7-2 and TRBJ2-3; 7 bases align to TRBD2. Germline V gives CDR1 SGHTA, CDR2 FQGNSA. The CDR3 totals 16 residues. V dropped 2 bases and J dropped 1; count of bases not matched to a gene: 6. The CDR3 nucleotides read TGTGCCAGCAGCTTAAGCCGCCTAGCGGGCACAGATACGCAGTATTTT. Translating it yields CASSLSRLAGTDTQYF.

This clonotype was seen more than once but under ten times. The V and J genes are TRBV12-3 or TRBV12-4 and TRBJ1-2; D remains ambiguous. V was clipped by 7 bases and J by 3 bases, with 12 bases between them. The CDR3 totals 13 residues. DNA for the CDR3: TGTGCCAGCAACTCTCCTGGGGACTATGGCTACACCTTC. Protein: CASNSPGDYGYTF.

There are a few counts of this clonotype. CDR3 protein: CSVDQGLQSSYNEQFF. The CDR3 DNA follows: TGCAGCGTGGATCAGGGACTTCAGAGCTCCTACAATGAGCAGTTCTTC. This chain links TRBV29-1 with TRBJ2-1; D may be TRBD2 (6 bases). Germline assignment: CDR1 SQVTM and CDR2 ANQGSEA. The CDR3 totals 16 residues. Trimming removed 6 bases from V and 0 bases from J, with 18 bases in between.

V usage is TRBV29-1 and J usage is TRBJ1-1, with D unclear. Germline V lookup: CDR1 SQVTM, CDR2 ANQGSEA. V lost 6 bases and J 0 bases, leaving 8 bases between the germline ends. The CDR3 extends over 12 amino acids. In nucleotides, the CDR3 is TGCAGCGTCGCATCGGTGAACACTGAAGCTTTCTTT. This translates into CSVASVNTEAFF.

This clonotype showed up just a few times. The rearrangement uses TRBV24-1 and TRBJ2-1; TRBD2 might be the D (5 bases). V gave up 5 bases and J gave up 2 bases, with 9 bases separating them. Per germline, CDR1 KGHDR and CDR2 SFDVKD. The length of the CDR3 is 14 residues. CDR3 amino acids: CATSAGLPYNEQFF. For the CDR3, the DNA is TGTGCCACCAGTGCCGGACTCCCCTACAATGAGCAGTTCTTC.

This chain joins TRBV5-5 and TRBJ2-7; D remains ambiguous. The J call may be mistaken, given a closer DNA end match to TRBJ2-5. This CDR3 region has 15 residues. Germline V gene data show CDR1 as SGHKS and CDR2 as YYEKEE (reference sequence). The CDR3 DNA reads TGTGCCAGCAGCTTCTTGAGGAGACCTCCGGAGACCCAGTACTTC. It codes for CASSFLRRPPETQYF.

This clonotype occurred a few times. The chain recombines TRBV7-8 with TRBJ2-1; D may be TRBD2 (5 bases). V was pared by 0 bases and J by 4 bases, with 7 bases between. CDR1 is SGHVS and CDR2 is FQNEAQ in the germline V gene. CDR3 length: 14 amino acids. In DNA, the CDR3 is TGTGCCAGCAGCTTAGCCCCGGGGTACAATGAGCAGTTCTTC. It is translated as CASSLAPGYNEQFF. Based on the CDR3 plus reference TRBV7-8 and TRBJ2-1, the full variable domain is GAGVSQSPRYKVAKRGQDVALRCDPISGHVSLFWYQQALGQGPEFLTYFQNEAQLDKSGLPSDRFFAERPEGSVSTLKIQRTQQEDSAVYLCASSLAPGYNEQFFGPGTRLTVL.